The 10 T cell receptor beta chains in this list originate from one sample, sequenced in a study of blood T cell repertoires in COVID-19. The method was immunoSEQ multiplex PCR; TCRdb's version includes in-frame clones alone and lacks a portion of them. The repertoire holds 50,000 to 65,000 clones, around 85% seen once, with roughly 15% in the top ten. The sequencing sample was made of peripheral blood. All receptors come from a human donor in a cohort sampled during active COVID-19.

J is TRBJ1-6 and V is TRBV30; D is uncertain. V was shortened by 1 base and J by 6 bases, with 16 bases between the two germline ends. Germline-derived CDR1 and CDR2 are GTSNPN and SVGIG (reference sequence). The CDR3 totals 16 residues. CDR3 protein: CAWSESGRGGNSPLHF. The CDR3 DNA reads TGTGCCTGGAGTGAAAGCGGACGCGGTGGTAATTCACCCCTCCACTTT.

The V gene is TRBV14, the J gene TRBJ2-5; 12 bases align to TRBD2. The CDR3 totals 17 residues. V was pared by 1 base and J by 7 bases, with 10 bases of the junction left unmatched. In germline, CDR1 is SGHDN, CDR2 FVKESK. CDR3 protein: CASSQGGLAGFTRTQYF. CDR3 in DNA: TGTGCCAGCAGCCAAGGCGGACTAGCGGGATTTACAAGGACCCAGTACTTC.

CDR3 protein: CASRGSRNEQFF. In DNA, the CDR3 is TGTGCCAGTAGGGGGAGTAGGAATGAGCAGTTCTTC. V usage is TRBV19 and J usage is TRBJ2-1, with D tentatively TRBD2 (5 bases). This CDR3 spans 12 amino acids. Between the trimmed V and J ends, which lost 6 bases and 7 bases, there was a span of 10 bases. CDR1 and CDR2 (germline): LNHDA, SQIVND (reference sequence). Complete variable domain (other parts from reference TRBV19 and TRBJ2-1): DGGITQSPKYLFRKEGQNVTLSCEQNLNHDAMYWYRQDPGQGLRLIYYSQIVNDFQKGDIAEGYSVSREKKESFPLTVTSAQKNPTAFYLCASRGSRNEQFFGPGTRLTVL.

The chain has TRBV29-1 and TRBJ2-2; 9 bases match TRBD1. This CDR3 has 14 residues. Germline V lookup: CDR1 SQVTM, CDR2 ANQGSEA. J gave up 1 base and V 3 bases, and 0 bases lay outside the gene matches. CDR3 in amino acids: CSVEGQGNTGELFF. The CDR3 region has the DNA TGCAGCGTTGAGGGACAGGGGAACACCGGGGAGCTGTTTTTT.

The chain uses TRBV10-3 and TRBJ2-3; 12 positions match TRBD2. Germline values: CDR1 ENHRY, CDR2 SYGVKD. This CDR3 has 16 amino acids. J gave up 2 bases and V 5 bases, and 5 bases lay outside the gene matches. The CDR3 loop reads CAISSRLAGDTDTQYF. The CDR3 nucleotides read TGTGCCATCAGTTCACGACTAGCGGGGGACACAGATACGCAGTATTTT.

The chain couples TRBV27 to TRBJ1-2; D is ambiguous. V was shortened by 6 bases and J by 4 bases, with 15 bases between the two germline ends. The CDR3 has 14 amino acids. The germline CDR1 and CDR2 sequences are MNHEY and SMNVEV (reference sequence). The CDR3 sequence is CASRPKGERYGYTF. The CDR3, as DNA: TGTGCCAGCAGACCGAAGGGAGAGCGCTATGGCTACACCTTC.

The rearrangement joins TRBV20-1 to TRBJ1-2; possibly TRBD1 for D (6 bases). V gave up 3 bases and J gave up 7 bases, with 18 bases separating them. The CDR3 contains 14 residues. CDR1 is DFQATT, CDR2 SNEGSKA, per germline (reference sequence). DNA for the CDR3: TGCAGTGCTAGTGAAACAGGGATCGTGGGTGGCTACACCTTC. Its protein is CSASETGIVGGYTF.

The chain joins TRBV6-6 to TRBJ1-2, with D possibly matching TRBD1 (5 bases). Trimming pared 6 bases from V and 5 bases from J, leaving 16 bases between. The CDR3 is made up of 14 amino acids. Looked up from germline, CDR1 is MNHNY and CDR2 is SVGAGI (reference sequence). CDR3 protein: CASSGGTPAYGYTF. Here the CDR3 DNA reads TGTGCCAGCAGCGGGGGGACGCCGGCTTATGGCTACACCTTC.

This chain uses TRBV24-1 with TRBJ1-3; D gene ambiguous. V was pared by 0 bases and J by 0 bases, with 11 bases between. This CDR3 is 17 amino acids long. CDR1 KGHDR and CDR2 SFDVKD come from the germline V gene. The CDR3, as DNA: TGTGCCACCAGTGATTTGGGGTTCCAGGCCTCTGGAAACACCATATATTTT. Residues: CATSDLGFQASGNTIYF.

The V gene is TRBV14, the J gene TRBJ1-1; weak D call: TRBD1 (6 bases). Per germline, CDR1 SGHDN and CDR2 FVKESK. V lost 4 bases and J 5 bases, leaving 23 bases between the germline ends. This CDR3 contains 17 residues. The CDR3 DNA is TGTGCCAGCAGCCGTAGAACTCCGGGACAACAAAGTACTGAAGCTTTCTTT. This gives the protein CASSRRTPGQQSTEAFF.